This TCR beta chain was documented in a study of blood T cell repertoires in COVID-19. Study information: There were acute and convalescent COVID-19 samples, and they came from the United States, Italy and Spain. PBMCs, B-cell-depleted T cells, or T cells were the source of the cDNA or gDNA that made up the material.

As processed by the authors: Researchers report that nucleated cell counts were estimated from reference gene primer amplification. Assay used: immunoSEQ multiplex PCR; TCRdb lists only in-frame clones, some missing. V, J and clone size reflect that table, while D and trimming were determined from the DNA. The table lists approximately 150,000 clones, around four fifths of them singletons. Germline values: CDR1 SGHNT, CDR2 YENEEA. This CDR3 spans 13 amino acids. V was trimmed by 5 bases and J by 7 bases, leaving 14 bases between them. This sequence joins TRBV11-3 and TRBJ1-1, with a tentative D call TRBD1 (6 bases). The source of this sequence is a human donor in a cohort sampled during active COVID-19. Sequencing was performed on peripheral blood. CDR3 residues: CASSPTQGLEAFF. DNA for the CDR3: TGTGCCAGCAGCCCAACCCAGGGGCTTGAAGCTTTCTTT.